These 28 T cell receptor beta chains were sequenced from one sample in a study of T cells after yellow fever vaccination (dated by TCRdb to the late 2010s). According to the study, the label for this sample's treatment or condition signals: live attenuated yellow fever vaccine strain. Preparation of the library involved 5' RACE. Sequencing was carried out with an Illumina HiSeq 2500. TCRdb trimmed the raw reads at Q25, called clones with MiXCR and kept productive beta chains. CDR3 protein duplicates are merged, each entry listing the most common genes and DNA. The sample profile shows under 300,000 distinct CDR3 sequences; less than 8.5% of them were found once. Over 0.65% of the sample lies in the top ten. Sequenced here: CD4+ T cells sorted from PBMCs, sampled 15 days after the yellow fever booster vaccination. Every receptor here comes from a man between 25 and 39 years old who received the YFV17D yellow fever vaccine.

V is TRBV5-1 and J is TRBJ2-3, with D perhaps matching TRBD1 (6 bases). CDR1 and CDR2 from the germline V gene are SGHRS and YFSETQ. Trimming removed 0 bases from V and 3 bases from J, with 14 bases in between. The CDR3 has 16 residues. CDR3 region: CASSLGAQQGTDTQYF. CDR3 DNA sequence: TGCGCCAGCAGCTTGGGCGCCCAGCAGGGGACAGATACGCAGTATTTT. Using reference TRBV5-1 and TRBJ2-3 for the parts outside the CDR3, the full variable domain is KAGVTQTPRYLIKTRGQQVTLSCSPISGHRSVSWYQQTPGQGLQFLFEYFSETQRNKGNFPGRFSGRQFSNSRSEMNVSTLELGDSALYLCASSLGAQQGTDTQYFGPGTRLTVL.

This clonotype was detected only a few times. This chain connects TRBV5-1 to TRBJ2-2; 7 bases line up with TRBD1. In germline, CDR1 is SGHRS, CDR2 YFSETQ. Trimming at V came to 9 bases and at J to 2 bases, leaving 7 bases not matched to a gene. This CDR3 is 14 amino acids long. CDR3 coding DNA: TGCGCCACGAACGACAGGGAAAACACCGGGGAGCTGTTTTTT. Its translation is CATNDRENTGELFF.

This clonotype was observed a few times. This chain uses TRBV6-1 with TRBJ2-3; unclear D gene. CDR3 length: 15 residues. V was shortened by 6 bases and J by 0 bases, with 13 bases between the two germline ends. Germline V lookup: CDR1 MNHNS, CDR2 SASEGT. CDR3 nucleotide sequence: TGTGCCAGCAGAGTGTTTCTGTCTAGCACAGATACGCAGTATTTT. This gives the protein CASRVFLSSTDTQYF.

This clonotype was recorded many times. The V call is TRBV4-1, the J call TRBJ2-3; 9 bases agree with TRBD1. CDR1 and CDR2 from the germline V gene are MGHRA and YSYEKL. This CDR3 has 16 amino acids. Trimming cost V 4 bases and J 4 bases; bases outside gene matches: 9. The CDR3 region is CASSPRDRVSADTQYF. The CDR3 DNA is TGCGCCAGCAGCCCCCGGGACAGGGTTAGTGCAGATACGCAGTATTTT.

At least ten counts were recorded for this clonotype. The chain joins TRBV30 to TRBJ2-7, with unresolved D. Germline V gene sequence: CDR1 GTSNPN, CDR2 SVGIG (reference sequence). The CDR3 covers 13 residues. The germline V and J ends were trimmed by 1 base and 3 bases, with 10 bases remaining between them. The CDR3 region is CAWSGAESYEQYF. The CDR3 region has the DNA TGTGCCTGGAGTGGCGCAGAGAGCTACGAGCAGTACTTC.

This clonotype was counted only a few times. The chain links TRBV19 to TRBJ2-3; D perhaps matches TRBD2 (6 bases). Germline values: CDR1 LNHDA, CDR2 SQIVND (reference sequence). V dropped 7 bases and J dropped 4 bases, with 9 bases sitting between them. CDR3 length: 12 amino acids. The CDR3 loop reads CASKAGSDTQYF. The CDR3 coding sequence is TGTGCCAGTAAGGCGGGATCAGATACGCAGTATTTT. The full variable domain, with the rest looked up from reference TRBV19 and TRBJ2-3, is DGGITQSPKYLFRKEGQNVTLSCEQNLNHDAMYWYRQDPGQGLRLIYYSQIVNDFQKGDIAEGYSVSREKKESFPLTVTSAQKNPTAFYLCASKAGSDTQYFGPGTRLTVL.

The chain joins TRBV20-1 to TRBJ1-1, with TRBD1 identical over 11 bases. CDR1 DFQATT and CDR2 SNEGSKA come from the germline V gene (reference sequence). Germline trimming cut 1 base from V and 4 bases from J; bases unmatched to any gene: 2. This CDR3 spans 14 amino acids. The CDR3 DNA sequence: TGCAGTGCTAGAGTGGGACAGGGGGGCACTGAAGCTTTCTTT. It encodes CSARVGQGGTEAFF.

This clonotype was detected many times. The chain combines TRBV20-1 with TRBJ2-1; 9 nucleotides line up with TRBD2. CDR3 size: 14 residues. V lost 3 bases, J lost 4 bases, and 4 bases stayed unmatched. CDR1 DFQATT and CDR2 SNEGSKA come from the germline V gene (reference sequence). CDR3: CSASPSGDYNEQFF. Here the CDR3 DNA reads TGCAGTGCTAGCCCTAGCGGGGATTACAATGAGCAGTTCTTC.

As for this clonotype: Germline and junction disagree at one end, which may indicate a read error. The V gene is TRBV29-1, the J gene TRBJ2-1; 9 bases are a match to TRBD2. The germline V gene encodes CDR1 SQVTM and CDR2 ANQGSEA. This CDR3 has 13 residues. CDR3 coding DNA: TGCAGCGCAGGGACTAGCAGCTACAACGAGCAGTTCTTC. Amino acids: CSAGTSSYNEQFF.

The chain combines TRBV20-1 with TRBJ2-3; D not resolved. With 3 bases removed from V and 5 bases from J, the gap between germline ends came to 6 bases. The length of the CDR3 is 11 residues. Germline V CDR1 and CDR2: DFQATT, SNEGSKA (reference sequence). This CDR3 reads CSASREDTQYF. In DNA, the CDR3 is TGCAGTGCTAGTCGCGAAGATACGCAGTATTTT.

This clonotype was detected a few times. The J gene is TRBJ1-4, the V gene TRBV20-1, with D perhaps TRBD1 (5 bases). This CDR3 has 14 residues. Germline CDR1 and CDR2: DFQATT and SNEGSKA (reference sequence). V was clipped by 0 bases and J by 5 bases, with 10 bases between them. This chain's CDR3 is CSARDRVRNEKLFF. In DNA form, the CDR3 reads TGCAGTGCTAGAGACAGGGTGCGCAATGAAAAACTGTTTTTT.

This clonotype turned up a few times. J is TRBJ2-1 and V is TRBV6-2 or TRBV6-3; D is ambiguous. The CDR3 extends over 16 amino acids. Trimming removed 2 bases at V and 7 bases at J, with 18 bases between. Germline V CDR1 and CDR2: MNHEY, SVGEGT. As DNA, the CDR3 is TGTGCCAGCAGTTACCTCCTAGTGAGAATGGGGAATGAGCAGTTCTTC. This sequence encodes CASSYLLVRMGNEQFF.

This clonotype was counted ten times or more. CDR3 sequence (DNA): TGTGCTAGTGGTATCAGACAGGATTTATATGGCTACACCTTC. Protein: CASGIRQDLYGYTF. This chain links TRBV12-5 with TRBJ1-2; possible D gene TRBD1, 6 bases. The length of the CDR3 is 14 residues. Between the trimmed V and J ends, which lost 5 bases and 5 bases, there was a span of 15 bases. Germline loops: CDR1 LGHNT, CDR2 FRNRAP.

The chain couples TRBV6-2 or TRBV6-3 to TRBJ2-2, with 7 bases that match TRBD2. The trim removed 0 bases at V and 6 bases at J, leaving 10 bases unmatched. Germline CDR1 MNHEY, CDR2 SVGEGT. This CDR3 region has 17 residues. CDR3 protein: CASSYSFAGEMAGELFF. Written as DNA, the CDR3 is TGTGCCAGCAGTTACTCGTTTGCGGGAGAAATGGCCGGGGAGCTGTTTTTT.

This clonotype was seen repeatedly, ten times or more. This chain uses TRBV7-2 with TRBJ2-3; D remains ambiguous. Germline-derived CDR1 and CDR2 are SGHTA and FQGNSA. There are 15 residues in the CDR3. Trimming stripped 0 bases from V and 4 bases from J, with 11 bases between. Here the CDR3 DNA reads TGTGCCAGCAGCTTAGCCGGGCCGGCGTCAGATACGCAGTATTTT. Translated, it gives CASSLAGPASDTQYF.

This clonotype was counted many times. This rearrangement joins TRBV7-9 to TRBJ2-3, with TRBD2 identical over 9 bases. Germline values: CDR1 SEHNR, CDR2 FQNEAQ (reference sequence). CDR3 size: 15 residues. V lost 5 bases, J lost 2 bases, and 5 bases stayed unmatched. The CDR3 DNA is TGTGCCAGCAGCACGACTAGCGGTAACACAGATACGCAGTATTTT. This sequence encodes CASSTTSGNTDTQYF.

This clonotype has a handful of counts. The chain employs TRBV6-1 and TRBJ2-2, with D tentatively TRBD1 (6 bases). The germline V gene has CDR1 MNHNS and CDR2 SASEGT. CDR3 length: 15 amino acids. Trimming cost V 6 bases and J 1 base, with 12 bases left between them. CDR3 sequence (DNA): TGTGCCAGCAGCTCCCTGGGACAGAACACCGGGGAGCTGTTTTTT. This codes for CASSSLGQNTGELFF.

The gene calls are TRBV5-1 and TRBJ2-5; unclear D gene. CDR3 length: 14 residues. Trimming left V 4 bases short and J 5 bases short, with 15 bases between. Germline V gene sequence: CDR1 SGHRS, CDR2 YFSETQ. CDR3 region: CASSTDPNAETQYF. The CDR3 DNA is TGCGCCAGCAGCACGGACCCCAATGCGGAGACCCAGTACTTC.

The V gene is TRBV23-1, the J gene TRBJ2-7; D not resolved. TRBV23-1 is an ORF, and what it does is uncertain. There are 14 residues in the CDR3. V was cut by 10 bases and J by 4 bases, with 20 bases left in between. The CDR3: CAIPPGCQGYEQYF. The CDR3 bases are TGCGCCATCCCTCCGGGCTGCCAAGGGTACGAGCAGTACTTC.

This clonotype was observed a handful of times. The rearrangement links TRBV24-1 to TRBJ2-1, with 11 bases fitting TRBD2. Per germline, CDR1 KGHDR and CDR2 SFDVKD. The junction had 5 bases not matched to a gene; V was cut back by 5 bases and J by 3 bases. This CDR3 is built from 16 residues. The CDR3 sequence is CATSGSGRGYYNEQFF. The CDR3 region has the DNA TGTGCCACCAGTGGTAGCGGGAGGGGATACTACAATGAGCAGTTCTTC.

This clonotype was counted only a few times. No conserved phenylalanine or tryptophan ends this CDR3, so it is likely a read error. The DNA is left out, because the CDR3 cannot be placed on it with certainty; the CDR3 is given as TCRdb lists it. This rearrangement joins TRBV24-1 to TRBJ2-1; the DNA was not compared with TRBD2, the D call given in the table. From its first to its last residue, the CDR3 has 8 amino acids. CDR1 and CDR2 (germline): KGHDR, SFDVKD. CDR3 region: CATDCGRI.

There are a few counts of this clonotype. The rearrangement links TRBV28 to TRBJ2-7; the match to TRBD2 covers 8 bases. The CDR3 has 14 amino acids. Unmatched junction bases numbered 12, after V lost 10 bases and J lost 4 bases. Germline V gene lookup returns CDR1 MDHEN and CDR2 SYDVKM. The CDR3 bases are TGTGCCACACTGAATAGCGGGACGGGATACGAGCAGTACTTC. This translates into CATLNSGTGYEQYF.

This clonotype has at least ten counts. This sequence joins TRBV11-2 and TRBJ2-5; tentative D call: TRBD2 (6 bases). This CDR3 comprises 14 residues. CDR1 SGHAT and CDR2 FQNNGV come from the germline V gene. V lost 7 bases to trimming and J lost 3 bases, with 15 bases between them. This CDR3 reads CASTKGDSEETQYF. The CDR3 coding sequence is TGTGCCAGCACAAAAGGGGACTCTGAAGAGACCCAGTACTTC.

The chain carries TRBV6-5 and TRBJ2-7, with D uncertain. The CDR3 totals 13 residues. Germline lookup yields CDR1 MNHEY and CDR2 SVGAGI. V lost 1 base, J lost 5 bases, and 9 bases lay in between. The CDR3 sequence is CASSYLGYHEQYF. DNA for the CDR3: TGTGCCAGCAGTTACTTAGGGTACCACGAGCAGTACTTC.

This clonotype came up a few times. The chain has TRBV11-2 and TRBJ2-1, with 9 bases lining up with TRBD1. The CDR3 spans 15 residues. The germline CDR1 and CDR2 sequences are SGHAT and FQNNGV. The V gene end was trimmed by 5 bases and the J gene end by 7 bases; junction bases not matched to a gene: 9. The CDR3 is CASSLGGQGRNEQFF. CDR3 nucleotide sequence: TGTGCCAGCAGCCTGGGGGGACAGGGTAGGAATGAGCAGTTCTTC.

This clonotype occurred many times. The chain carries TRBV11-3 and TRBJ2-1; D gene ambiguous. The germline CDR1 and CDR2 sequences are SGHNT and YENEEA. The CDR3 is 14 amino acids. Trimming took 1 base from V and 6 from J, leaving 10 bases between them. CDR3 sequence (DNA): TGTGCCAGCAGCTTAGGAAGTAGTTCCAATGAGCAGTTCTTC. The encoded protein is CASSLGSSSNEQFF.

On this clonotype: A read error may be the cause here, since a much bigger clone is one base away. J is TRBJ2-7 and V is TRBV10-1; D possibly matches TRBD1 or TRBD2 (5 bases each). The CDR3 loop spans 15 amino acids. V was pared by 3 bases and J by 5 bases, with 17 bases between. Germline assignment: CDR1 WNHNN and CDR2 SYGVQD (reference sequence). The CDR3 reads CASSDSTGTPDEQYF. In nucleotides, the CDR3 is TGCGCCAGCAGTGATAGTACCGGGACCCCCGACGAGCAGTACTTC.

At least ten counts were recorded for this clonotype. The J gene is TRBJ2-7, the V gene TRBV12-3 or TRBV12-4; D ambiguous. The CDR3 consists of 14 residues. The germline V and J ends were trimmed by 1 base and 0 bases, with 7 bases remaining between them. For the CDR3, the DNA is TGTGCCAGCAGTTTAGGCCGGATCTCCTACGAGCAGTACTTC. Amino acids: CASSLGRISYEQYF.